Below are 12 T cell receptor beta chains sequenced from a single sample in a study of blood T cell repertoires in COVID-19. Clones were read by immunoSEQ multiplex PCR, and TCRdb kept only the in-frame ones, dropping some. The table lists around 27,000 clones, around 90% of them singletons. The material sequenced was peripheral blood. These receptors were taken from a human donor in a cohort sampled during active COVID-19.

This sequence joins TRBV16 and TRBJ2-2; D may be TRBD1 (5 bases). V lost 7 bases to trimming and J lost 4 bases, with 13 bases between them. Germline CDR1 reads KGHSY; CDR2 reads FQNENV. The CDR3 is made up of 14 amino acids. CDR3 protein: CASKIGRATGELFF. CDR3 DNA sequence: TGTGCCAGCAAAATCGGCAGGGCCACCGGGGAGCTGTTTTTT.

The rearrangement uses TRBV7-9 and TRBJ2-1, with 8 bases lining up with TRBD1. Germline CDR1 and CDR2: SEHNR and FQNEAQ (reference sequence). V was clipped by 0 bases and J by 6 bases; unmatched bases: 7. The CDR3 length is 16 residues. DNA of the CDR3: TGTGCCAGCAGCTTAGCGGGCAGGGGGCGGTTCAATGAGCAGTTCTTC. This codes for CASSLAGRGRFNEQFF.

The chain uses TRBV19 and TRBJ2-5; D gene uncertain. Per the germline V gene, CDR1 is LNHDA and CDR2 is SQIVND (reference sequence). V gave up 4 bases and J gave up 5 bases, with 5 bases separating them. The CDR3 consists of 11 residues. The CDR3 bases are TGTGCCAGTAGTAGCGGCGAGACCCAGTACTTC. It encodes CASSSGETQYF.

This clone appeared a few times. The chain is built from TRBV5-1 and TRBJ2-1; a possible D gene is TRBD1 (6 bases). V was pared by 5 bases and J by 3 bases, with 9 bases between. There are 13 residues in the CDR3. Looked up from germline, CDR1 is SGHRS and CDR2 is YFSETQ. CDR3 bases: TGCGCCAGCAGTCGGGACAACTACAATGAGCAGTTCTTC. Residues: CASSRDNYNEQFF.

This clone turned up a few times. This rearrangement joins TRBV2 to TRBJ2-7, with a tentative D call TRBD2 (5 bases). V lost 6 bases to trimming and J lost 6 bases, with 12 bases between them. From germline, CDR1 is SNHLY and CDR2 FYNNEI. This CDR3 region has 12 residues. The CDR3 region is CASRRTPPEQYF. For the CDR3, the DNA is TGTGCCAGCAGACGGACTCCCCCCGAGCAGTACTTC. The entire variable domain, with the rest obtained from reference TRBV2 and TRBJ2-7, is as follows: EPEVTQTPSHQVTQMGQEVILRCVPISNHLYFYWYRQILGQKVEFLVSFYNNEISEKSEIFDDQFSVERPDGSNFTLKIRSTKLEDSAMYFCASRRTPPEQYFGPGTRLTVT.

The J gene is TRBJ2-2, the V gene TRBV6-6, with 8 bases lining up with TRBD2. The CDR3 has 16 amino acids. The germline V gene has CDR1 MNHNY and CDR2 SVGAGI (reference sequence). With V trimmed by 6 bases and J by 3 bases, 9 bases remained unmatched. The CDR3 DNA reads TGTGCCAGCAGATCGTTAGCGGGGTTGGACACCGGGGAGCTGTTTTTT. The encoded protein is CASRSLAGLDTGELFF.

In its sample, this clone was seen once. The V call is TRBV19, the J call TRBJ1-3; TRBD1 is a possible D gene (5 bases). Per germline, CDR1 LNHDA and CDR2 SQIVND (reference sequence). The CDR3 is made up of 16 amino acids. Trimming stripped 5 bases from V and 4 bases from J, with 18 bases between. CDR3 region: CASSGGTAGLGNTIYF. CDR3 bases: TGTGCCAGTAGTGGAGGGACCGCGGGACTCGGAAACACCATATATTTT.

The chain employs TRBV5-1 and TRBJ1-1; 8 bases are shared with TRBD1. The CDR3 spans 15 residues. Germline V gene sequence: CDR1 SGHRS, CDR2 YFSETQ. J lost 3 bases, V lost 0 bases, and 4 bases had no gene match. CDR3 in amino acids: CASSLGQGSYTEAFF. In nucleotides, the CDR3 is TGCGCCAGCAGCTTGGGACAGGGGAGCTACACTGAAGCTTTCTTT.

The chain combines TRBV7-8 with TRBJ2-7, with TRBD1 matching 7 bases. This CDR3 contains 12 residues. J lost 6 bases, V lost 5 bases, and 4 bases had no gene match. CDR1 is SGHVS, CDR2 FQNEAQ, per germline. The CDR3 bases are TGTGCCAGCAGCGACAGGGCGGGCGAGCAGTACTTC. Amino acids: CASSDRAGEQYF.

The chain combines TRBV3-1 (or the pseudogene TRBV3-2) with TRBJ1-2; D not resolved. Germline V gene data show CDR1 as LGHDT and CDR2 as YNNKEL (reference sequence). Trimming cost V 2 bases and J 3 bases, with 4 bases left between them. The CDR3 runs 12 residues. In DNA, the CDR3 is TGTGCCAGCAGCCAACGGGACTATGGCTACACCTTC. Protein sequence: CASSQRDYGYTF.

The rearrangement links TRBV5-1 to TRBJ2-1; D is perhaps TRBD2 (6 bases). Germline loops: CDR1 SGHRS, CDR2 YFSETQ. V gave up 4 bases and J gave up 7 bases, with 15 bases separating them. The length of the CDR3 is 14 residues. The DNA of the CDR3 is TGCGCCAGCAGCCTAAGGGGCGGGGTGAATGAGCAGTTCTTC. Protein sequence: CASSLRGGVNEQFF.

The DNA for the CDR3 is TGTGCCAGCAGTTACGAGGGGGGGCCGTGGGAGCAGTACTTC. It is translated as CASSYEGGPWEQYF. J is TRBJ2-7 and V is TRBV6-6; TRBD2 might be the D (7 bases). Trimming shortened V by 2 bases and J by 7 bases, and 15 bases separated the two germline ends. The length of the CDR3 is 14 residues. The germline V gene encodes CDR1 MNHNY and CDR2 SVGAGI (reference sequence).